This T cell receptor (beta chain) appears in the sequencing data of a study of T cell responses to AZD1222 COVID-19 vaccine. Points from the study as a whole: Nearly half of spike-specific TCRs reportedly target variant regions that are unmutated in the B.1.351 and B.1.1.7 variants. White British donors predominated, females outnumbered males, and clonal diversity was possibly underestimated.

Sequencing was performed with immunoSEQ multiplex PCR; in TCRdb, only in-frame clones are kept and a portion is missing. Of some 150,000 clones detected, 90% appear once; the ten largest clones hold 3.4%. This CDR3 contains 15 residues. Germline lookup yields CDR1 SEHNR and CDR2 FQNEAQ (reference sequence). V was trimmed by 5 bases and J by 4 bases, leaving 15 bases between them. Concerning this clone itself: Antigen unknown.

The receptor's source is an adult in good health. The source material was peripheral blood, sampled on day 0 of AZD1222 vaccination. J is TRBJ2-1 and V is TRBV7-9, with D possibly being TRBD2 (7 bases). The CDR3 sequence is CASSQGLGGYNEQFF. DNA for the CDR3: TGTGCCAGCAGCCAAGGACTAGGGGGATACAATGAGCAGTTCTTC.